This T cell receptor beta chain came from a study of low-dose radiotherapy and immunotherapy resistance in tumors. Study as a whole: The study administered intravenous cyclophosphamide at 200 mg/m2 every two weeks, one day ahead of radiation and immunotherapy.

V lost 3 bases, J lost 3 bases, and 9 bases stayed unmatched. Germline assignment: CDR1 SGHRS and CDR2 YFSETQ. The CDR3 contains 17 residues. This clonotype was found many times. This sample's time point: before trial treatment. Low-dose radiotherapy and low-dose cyclophosphamide, together with aspirin, ipilimumab and nivolumab, were given to donors. Alpha- and beta-chain coverage of first-strand cDNA came from TRAV- and TRBV-specific primers. The TCRs were subjected to amplification over about 20 PCR cycles employing a constant-region primer in conjunction with a V-primer adapter. Each CDR3 protein gets one entry after TCRdb re-called the reads with MiXCR. The sample records tens of thousands of distinct CDR3 sequences, about 26% being singletons.

Sequenced material: PBMCs, taken before treatment. The TCR originated in a male donor with rectosigmoid adenocarcinoma. The rearrangement uses TRBV5-1 and TRBJ2-7; 13 bases are shared with TRBD2. For the CDR3, the DNA is TGCGCCAGCAGCTATCGGAGGGGGACTAGCGGGAACTACGAGCAGTACTTC. It translates to CASSYRRGTSGNYEQYF.